This T cell receptor beta chain was sequenced for a study of human thymus T cells. TCRdb's table, derived via immunoSEQ multiplex PCR, lists solely in-frame clones and lacks some. The sample lists 60,000 to 75,000 clones, 85% to 95% occurring once. Thymic tissue was derived from resections collected during corrective heart surgery. Finnish infants who were healthy and having corrective surgery for congenital heart defects made up the donors. Specimen: thymus tissue. The TCR was taken from a girl under two years old with a congenital heart defect but otherwise immunologically healthy.

The chain's CDR3 is CASSTSIDRDWAEAFF. The CDR3 DNA is TGTGCCAGTAGTACCTCGATAGACAGGGACTGGGCTGAAGCTTTCTTT. The genes are TRBV19 and TRBJ1-1; 7 bases match TRBD1. Trimming cost V 4 bases and J 6 bases; bases outside gene matches: 14. CDR1 LNHDA and CDR2 SQIVND come from the germline V gene (reference sequence). The CDR3 is 16 amino acids.